Sequencing of this TCR beta chain was carried out in a study of cytomegalovirus exposure and HLA in healthy donors. Looking at the study overall: Early release data held tens of millions of unique TCRs from HLA-typed donors. Overall study findings and caveats: Within a later analysis, the majority of CMV-associated TCR beta chains appeared HLA-restricted.

As concerns this clone: Its antigen is still unknown.

Use of 60 Vbeta and 13 Jbeta primers characterized the PCR. The protocol was immunoSEQ multiplex PCR, while the TCRdb copy is restricted to in-frame clones and leaves out a portion. The repertoire holds about 150,000 clones, with 70% to 80% as singletons. This CDR3 is built from 15 residues. Germline CDR1 MGHRA, CDR2 YSYEKL. V trimming: 1 base; J trimming: 2 bases; junction bases outside the gene matches: 4. Donors showed nominal health when sampled, although they likely had unrecorded immune exposures. The origin of this receptor is a woman aged 60-75 years in good health and CMV-seropositive. The material sequenced was PBMCs. This rearrangement joins TRBV4-1 to TRBJ2-7; 8 bases line up with TRBD1. CDR3 sequence: CASSQGQDRAYEQYF. CDR3 in DNA: TGCGCCAGCAGCCAAGGGCAGGACAGGGCCTACGAGCAGTACTTC.